A selection of T cell receptor beta chains follows, all from one sample in a study of somatic mutations in cytotoxic T cells in rheumatoid arthritis. Profiled with immunoSEQ multiplex PCR; TCRdb holds only in-frame clones, not every one. The data show around 5,400 clones, with more than 75% seen just once and over 25% held by the top ten. Sequenced material: CD8+ T cells sorted from blood. Every receptor here comes from an adult with rheumatoid arthritis. Both conserved end residues are part of each CDR3. The order of the fields is V gene, D gene, clone size, J gene, CDR3 protein, CDR3 DNA. A D gene is named only where the DNA matches it firmly. Clone size is shown for a subset of rows, as once, few, many or a class of expanded clone.

TRBV19	.	.	TRBJ1-3	CASTSGGAGNTIYF	TGTGCCAGTACCTCTGGCGGGGCTGGAAACACCATATATTTT
TRBV27	.	few	TRBJ1-1	CASSLDLGTEAFF	TGTGCCAGCAGTTTAGATCTGGGGACTGAAGCTTTCTTT
TRBV4-1	.	.	TRBJ2-7	CASSQVSPGDYEQYF	TGCGCCAGCAGCCAAGTGTCGCCGGGGGACTACGAGCAGTACTTC
TRBV28	TRBD2	.	TRBJ2-3	CASSFLAGGRDTQYF	TGTGCCAGCAGTTTTCTAGCGGGGGGCCGGGATACGCAGTATTTT
TRBV19	.	.	TRBJ1-1	CASSPSAGLVTEAFF	TGTGCCAGTAGTCCCAGCGCAGGGTTAGTTACTGAAGCTTTCTTT
TRBV7-2	TRBD2	.	TRBJ2-3	CASSLSGGASDTQYF	TGTGCCAGCAGCCTTAGCGGGGGGGCCTCAGATACGCAGTATTTT
TRBV30	.	once	TRBJ1-2	CAWSAGAGRTNYGYTF	TGTGCCTGGAGTGCTGGGGCAGGGAGGACTAACTATGGCTACACCTTC
TRBV4-1	.	.	TRBJ1-1	CASSLSGVASGTEAFF	TGCGCCAGCAGCCTTTCCGGGGTGGCGTCGGGAACTGAAGCTTTCTTT
TRBV18	TRBD1	.	TRBJ2-3	CASSARQGVIDTQYF	TGTGCCAGCTCAGCAAGACAGGGTGTAATAGATACGCAGTATTTT
TRBV2	.	.	TRBJ2-7	CASSDPPARGHEQYF	TGTGCCAGCAGTGATCCCCCCGCCCGGGGGCACGAGCAGTACTTC
TRBV5-8	.	.	TRBJ2-6	CASSSLSSGANVLTF	TGTGCCAGCAGCTCCCTAAGCTCTGGGGCCAACGTCCTGACTTTC
TRBV15	.	.	TRBJ1-3	CATSRTDPIGNTIYF	TGTGCCACCAGCCGCACCGACCCGATCGGAAACACCATATATTTT
TRBV30	TRBD2	few	TRBJ2-4	CAYRTSEFNIQYF	TGTGCCTACCGGACTAGCGAATTCAACATTCAGTACTTC
TRBV4-2	.	.	TRBJ2-2	CASSPGPTNTGELFF	TGTGCCAGCAGCCCGGGACCCACGAACACCGGGGAGCTGTTTTTT
TRBV10-2	TRBD1	once	TRBJ2-7	CASKTPGTGYYEQYF	TGCGCCAGCAAAACCCCCGGGACAGGTTACTACGAGCAGTACTTC
TRBV5-5	.	.	TRBJ1-1	CASSLEGYGPEAFF	TGTGCCAGCAGCTTGGAGGGCTATGGACCTGAAGCTTTCTTT
TRBV7-2	.	.	TRBJ1-1	CASSLGGVTEAFF	TGTGCCAGCAGCTTAGGGGGGGTCACTGAAGCTTTCTTT
TRBV19	.	few	TRBJ1-2	CASSISGGGDYGYTF	TGTGCCAGTAGTATTAGTGGAGGGGGAGACTATGGCTACACCTTC
TRBV6-6	.	.	TRBJ1-2	CASSYSMAFYGYTF	TGTGCCAGCAGTTACTCAATGGCGTTCTATGGCTACACCTTC
TRBV4-3	.	.	TRBJ2-5	CASSQGTNLRGSGETQYF	TGCGCCAGCAGCCAGGGGACCAACCTCCGGGGGAGTGGGGAGACCCAGTACTTC
TRBV2	.	.	TRBJ2-1	CASTSGAVYNEQFF	TGTGCCAGCACATCCGGGGCAGTTTACAATGAGCAGTTCTTC
TRBV10-3	TRBD1	once	TRBJ1-3	CAITTGAGNTIYF	TGTGCCATCACGACAGGGGCTGGAAACACCATATATTTT
TRBV4-2	TRBD2	.	TRBJ2-3	CASSQDFGGWDTQYF	TGTGCCAGCAGCCAAGATTTCGGGGGGTGGGATACGCAGTATTTT
TRBV30	TRBD1	.	TRBJ1-5	CAWSAGLWDSYSNQPQHF	TGTGCCTGGAGTGCTGGGCTCTGGGACAGCTATAGCAATCAGCCCCAGCATTTT
TRBV29-1	.	once	TRBJ1-1	CSVSGVNTEAFF	TGCAGCGTTTCAGGGGTGAACACTGAAGCTTTCTTT
TRBV7-6	.	once	TRBJ2-3	CASSPGRTDTQYF	TGTGCCAGCAGTCCGGGGCGCACAGATACGCAGTATTTT
TRBV5-4	.	.	TRBJ2-5	CASSLDGQGPETQYF	TGTGCCAGCAGCTTGGATGGGCAGGGCCCAGAGACCCAGTACTTC
TRBV6-1	.	few	TRBJ2-7	CASSATGNPTYEQYF	TGTGCCAGCAGTGCCACAGGGAACCCTACCTACGAGCAGTACTTC
TRBV19	.	.	TRBJ1-2	CASNFGQDGYTF	TGTGCCAGTAATTTTGGTCAAGATGGCTACACCTTC
TRBV9	TRBD2	.	TRBJ2-3	CASSGGGLGTDTQYF	TGTGCCAGCAGCGGAGGGGGACTAGGCACAGATACGCAGTATTTT
TRBV29-1	.	few	TRBJ1-1	CSVEEGATADTEAFF	TGCAGCGTTGAAGAGGGGGCGACAGCAGACACTGAAGCTTTCTTT
TRBV19	.	.	TRBJ1-5	CASNFGERSNQPQHF	TGTGCCAGTAATTTCGGGGAAAGAAGCAATCAGCCCCAGCATTTT
TRBV5-1	.	.	TRBJ2-3	CASIGGPSTDTQYF	TGCGCCAGCATCGGGGGACCTAGCACAGATACGCAGTATTTT
TRBV28	.	.	TRBJ2-1	CASSSGQLMVF	TGTGCCAGCAGTTCGGGGCAGTTGATGGTCTTC
TRBV29-1	.	once	TRBJ2-5	CSVEAGRYQETQYF	TGCAGCGTTGAGGCGGGGAGGTACCAAGAGACCCAGTACTTC
TRBV21-1	.	.	TRBJ2-7	CASSSGGQGPTEQYF	TGTGCCAGCAGCTCTGGGGGACAGGGGCCCACCGAGCAGTACTTC
TRBV6-1	TRBD1	.	TRBJ1-1	CASSVGGGANTEAFF	TGTGCCAGCAGTGTGGGAGGGGGCGCCAACACTGAAGCTTTCTTT
TRBV27	.	once	TRBJ2-4	CASSLSWGGENIQYF	TGTGCCAGCAGTTTATCGTGGGGTGGGGAAAACATTCAGTACTTC
TRBV15	.	.	TRBJ1-1	CATSWRGGGTEAFF	TGTGCCACCTCCTGGAGAGGGGGTGGCACTGAAGCTTTCTTT
TRBV6-6	.	.	TRBJ2-2	CASSYSNENTGELFF	TGTGCCAGCAGTTATTCTAACGAGAACACCGGGGAGCTGTTTTTT
TRBV5-1	.	once	TRBJ2-7	CASSLWESAYEQYF	TGCGCCAGCAGCTTGTGGGAATCTGCCTACGAGCAGTACTTC
TRBV19	.	.	TRBJ1-6	CASATDGSPLHF	TGTGCCAGTGCCACCGATGGATCACCCCTCCACTTT
TRBV14	.	.	TRBJ2-7	CASSEGRTFYEQYF	TGTGCCAGCAGCGAGGGACGCACATTCTACGAGCAGTACTTC
TRBV27	.	once	TRBJ1-5	CASSLWGGRGNQPQHF	TGTGCCAGCAGTTTATGGGGGGGGCGAGGAAATCAGCCCCAGCATTTT
TRBV28	TRBD1	.	TRBJ1-3	CASSSSADRAGNTIYF	TGTGCCAGCAGTTCGTCCGCGGACAGGGCGGGAAACACCATATATTTT
TRBV4-3	.	.	TRBJ1-2	CASSQDLRRDRYGYTF	TGCGCCAGCAGCCAAGATCTTAGGAGGGATCGGTATGGCTACACCTTC
TRBV4-2	.	.	TRBJ1-2	CASSQTNRDTGYGYTF	TGTGCCAGCAGCCAGACCAATCGGGACACCGGCTATGGCTACACCTTC
TRBV6-5	.	.	TRBJ1-4	CASSLVARGGKLFF	TGTGCCAGCAGTTTGGTGGCGAGAGGAGGGAAACTGTTTTTT